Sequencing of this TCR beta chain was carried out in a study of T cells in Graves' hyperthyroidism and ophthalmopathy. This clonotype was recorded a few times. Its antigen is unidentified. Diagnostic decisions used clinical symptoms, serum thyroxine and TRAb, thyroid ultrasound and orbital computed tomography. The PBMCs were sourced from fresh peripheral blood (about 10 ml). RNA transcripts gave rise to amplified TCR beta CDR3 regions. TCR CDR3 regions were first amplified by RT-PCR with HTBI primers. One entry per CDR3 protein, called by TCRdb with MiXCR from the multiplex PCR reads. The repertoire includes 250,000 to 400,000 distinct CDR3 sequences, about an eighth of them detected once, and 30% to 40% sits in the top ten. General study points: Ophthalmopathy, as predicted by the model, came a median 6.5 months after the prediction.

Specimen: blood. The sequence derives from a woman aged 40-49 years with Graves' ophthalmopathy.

The CDR3: CASNSAGTSKETQYF. In nucleotides, the CDR3 is TGTGCCAGCAACTCCGCCGGGACTAGCAAAGAGACCCAGTACTTC. The rearrangement uses TRBV7-2 and TRBJ2-5; 9 nucleotides agree with TRBD2. CDR1 is SGHTA, CDR2 FQGNSA, per germline. The CDR3 is 15 amino acids. V shed 7 bases, J shed 3 bases, and the junction held 9 bases outside the gene matches.